Presented here are 10 T cell receptor beta chains from one specimen sequenced in a study of blood T cell repertoires in COVID-19. Data came from immunoSEQ multiplex PCR; TCRdb stores just in-frame clones and leaves some out. The sample lists around 150,000 clones; around 73% were seen once. Sequences were obtained from peripheral blood. The receptors derive from a man in his sixties who had recovered from COVID-19.

The chain recombines TRBV4-2 with TRBJ2-3; TRBD2 aligns across 8 bases. V was pared by 0 bases and J by 4 bases, with 9 bases of the junction left unmatched. Looked up from germline, CDR1 is LGHNA and CDR2 is YNFKEQ. The CDR3 loop spans 17 amino acids. In DNA, the CDR3 is TGTGCCAGCAGCCAAGATCGCGGGGGGCCGAAGTCAGATACGCAGTATTTT. It codes for CASSQDRGGPKSDTQYF.

The CDR3 region has the DNA TGTGCCAGCAGCCCAGCGACAGGGGGCGGTGATCAGCCCCAGCATTTT. Residues: CASSPATGGGDQPQHF. J is TRBJ1-5 and V is TRBV5-5, with TRBD1 identical over 10 bases. This CDR3 contains 16 residues. CDR1 is SGHKS, CDR2 YYEKEE, per germline (reference sequence). After removal of 4 bases from V and 5 bases from J, the junction contained 9 bases not matched to a gene. Drawing the rest from reference TRBV5-5 and TRBJ1-5, the complete variable domain is DAGVTQSPTHLIKTRGQQVTLRCSPISGHKSVSWYQQVLGQGPQFIFQYYEKEERGRGNFPDRFSARQFPNYSSELNVNALLLGDSALYLCASSPATGGGDQPQHFGDGTRLSIL.

This chain links TRBV7-2 with TRBJ2-1; D possibly corresponds to TRBD2 (5 bases). Germline loops: CDR1 SGHTA, CDR2 FQGNSA. Trimming shortened V by 1 base and J by 9 bases, and 16 bases separated the two germline ends. The CDR3 spans 15 residues. CDR3 bases: TGTGCCAGCAGCTTAGGTGGCCTCGGGAAGCGTGAGCAGTTCTTC. It codes for CASSLGGLGKREQFF.

This clone was recorded once. This chain uses TRBV12-3 or TRBV12-4 with TRBJ2-2; D not certain. Trimming left V 3 bases short and J 6 bases short, with 5 bases between. The CDR3 has 12 residues. CDR3 amino acids: CASSFLAGELFF. The CDR3 nucleotides are TGTGCCAGCAGTTTTCTAGCCGGGGAGCTGTTTTTT.

The chain joins TRBV20-1 to TRBJ2-7; D remains ambiguous. V lost 6 bases and J 3 bases, leaving 9 bases between the germline ends. The germline CDR1 and CDR2 sequences are DFQATT and SNEGSKA (reference sequence). The CDR3 has 11 amino acids. CDR3 region: CSALGGYEQYF. CDR3 DNA sequence: TGCAGTGCCCTCGGCGGCTACGAGCAGTACTTC.

The rearrangement uses TRBV7-2 and TRBJ2-5; TRBD2 is a possible D gene (6 bases). The CDR3 contains 13 residues. Trimming pared 7 bases from V and 2 bases from J, leaving 11 bases between. In germline, CDR1 is SGHTA, CDR2 FQGNSA. CDR3 nucleotides: TGTGCCAGCAATGGAGGGATTCAAGAGACCCAGTACTTC. Translating it yields CASNGGIQETQYF.

This clone has just a few counts. The V call is TRBV7-2, the J call TRBJ2-7, with 8 bases fitting TRBD2. Trimming at V came to 1 base and at J to 4 bases, leaving 6 bases not matched to a gene. This CDR3 spans 15 amino acids. CDR1 SGHTA and CDR2 FQGNSA come from the germline V gene. The CDR3 loop reads CASSLGLAGSYEQYF. The CDR3 region has the DNA TGTGCCAGCAGCTTAGGGCTAGCGGGTTCGTACGAGCAGTACTTC.

This chain links TRBV9 with TRBJ1-5; 10 bases align to TRBD1. There are 14 residues in the CDR3. Germline V CDR1 and CDR2: SGDLS, YYNGEE. V trimming: 4 bases; J trimming: 6 bases; junction bases outside the gene matches: 4. The CDR3: CASSRTGGGQPQHF. The DNA of the CDR3 is TGTGCCAGCAGCCGGACAGGGGGGGGTCAGCCCCAGCATTTT.

The chain recombines TRBV25-1 with TRBJ2-1; 8 bases fit TRBD1. Germline V gives CDR1 MGHDK, CDR2 SYGVNS. The J segment lost 6 bases and the V segment lost 4 bases, leaving 8 bases of the junction unmatched. The CDR3 is made up of 15 amino acids. This chain's CDR3 is CASSGNRGLSNEQFF. DNA for the CDR3: TGTGCCAGCAGTGGGAACAGGGGGTTAAGCAATGAGCAGTTCTTC. Complete variable domain (other parts from reference TRBV25-1 and TRBJ2-1): EADIYQTPRYLVIGTGKKITLECSQTMGHDKMYWYQQDPGMELHLIHYSYGVNSTEKGDLSSESTVSRIRTEHFPLTLESARPSHTSQYLCASSGNRGLSNEQFFGPGTRLTVL.

V and J are TRBV6-2 or TRBV6-3 and TRBJ2-1, with 9 bases lining up with TRBD2. CDR1 MNHEY and CDR2 SVGEGT come from the germline V gene. The CDR3 consists of 19 residues. V lost 4 bases and J lost 2; bases outside the gene matches: 15. The CDR3 DNA sequence: TGTGCCAGCAGTTTCCCCTACCACTTAGCGGGAGCAACCTACAATGAGCAGTTCTTC. Amino acid sequence: CASSFPYHLAGATYNEQFF.